This T cell receptor beta chain was recovered during a study of CD8+ T cells in alopecia areata. Across the study: Scoring of treated patients' severity used the percentage of affected scalp area.

Worth noting for this clone: Its antigen is unknown.

CDR3 size: 11 residues. Germline CDR1 is LNHDA and CDR2 is SQIVND (reference sequence). The V end lost 10 bases, the J end lost 7 bases, and 10 bases lay between the germline ends. cDNA serving as the sequencing template came from extracted, reverse transcribed RNA. The data were produced by immunoSEQ multiplex PCR, yet TCRdb's version contains in-frame clones alone and is incomplete. The repertoire holds around 60,000 clones, under 60% seen once, with around 21% in the top ten. Regarding treatment: oral pan-JAK inhibitor, 5-10 mg twice daily. Study-level points and caveats: As there was one nonresponder, how baseline CD8+ expansion relates to response remains uncertain. The study found higher clonality in lesional than normal scalp, especially in alopecia totalis/universalis.

Sequenced material: CD8+ T cells sorted from blood, taken at approximately week 37, from a patient treated with tofacitinib. The genes are TRBV19 and TRBJ2-2; D unclear. This clonotype was sampled from a human donor with alopecia areata. This chain's CDR3 is CATLSYGELFF. The DNA of the CDR3 is TGTGCCACCCTAAGTTACGGGGAGCTGTTTTTT.